This T cell receptor beta chain appears in the sequencing data of a study of blood T cell repertoires in COVID-19. Study-wide background: Samples came from the United States, Italy and Spain, spanning acute and convalescent COVID-19. Sources were T cells, B-cell-depleted T cells, or PBMCs; the material itself was cDNA or gDNA.

In the authors' workflow: Reference gene primer amplification gave nucleated cell count estimates. The protocol was immunoSEQ multiplex PCR, while the TCRdb copy is restricted to in-frame clones and leaves out a portion. For V, J and clone size, that table is used; D and trimming come from the DNA. This table has tens of thousands of clones, about 90% appearing once. The V and J ends lost 3 bases and 2 bases, in that order; junction bases with no gene match: 12. The CDR3 extends over 17 amino acids. CDR1 is MDHEN and CDR2 is SYDVKM in the germline V gene. The specimen was peripheral blood. The receptor was derived from a human donor in a cohort sampled during active COVID-19. V usage is TRBV28 and J usage is TRBJ2-7, with 8 bases lining up with TRBD1. CDR3 sequence: CASSFGVTGDLTYEQYF. CDR3 coding DNA: TGTGCCAGCAGTTTCGGTGTGACAGGGGACTTAACCTACGAGCAGTACTTC. The full variable domain, completed using reference TRBV28 and TRBJ2-7, is DVKVTQSSRYLVKRTGEKVFLECVQDMDHENMFWYRQDPGLGLRLIYFSYDVKMKEKGDIPEGYSVSREKKERFSLILESASTNQTSMYLCASSFGVTGDLTYEQYFGPGTRLTVT.